These 25 T cell receptor beta chains share one sample of origin, sequenced in a study of T-cell memory formation after mild COVID-19. A single record per CDR3 protein comes from TCRdb applying MiXCR to the 5' RACE reads. The sample consists of about 430,000 distinct CDR3 sequences, more than 15% of them appearing once. Sequences were obtained from PBMCs or a T cell subset sorted from them (not recorded which). These receptors all stem from a man aged 18-30 years who had mild COVID-19 (a few samples of this study predate the infection). Cell type and time point are not known.

The chain is built from TRBV11-2 and TRBJ2-7; tentatively, D is TRBD1 (7 bases). This CDR3 has 15 residues. Germline V CDR1 and CDR2: SGHAT, FQNNGV. V lost 5 bases and J 4 bases, leaving 18 bases between the germline ends. The CDR3 DNA follows: TGTGCCAGCAGCCAGGGACAGACAGCGGGTTACGAGCAGTACTTC. The encoded protein is CASSQGQTAGYEQYF.

The rearrangement links TRBV5-1 to TRBJ2-3, with 9 positions matching TRBD1. Unmatched junction bases numbered 7, after V lost 3 bases and J lost 2 bases. This CDR3 spans 16 amino acids. Germline V gene data show CDR1 as SGHRS and CDR2 as YFSETQ. Here the CDR3 reads CASSSQGAPVTDTQYF. Written as DNA, the CDR3 is TGCGCCAGCAGCTCACAGGGGGCGCCGGTCACAGATACGCAGTATTTT.

The chain joins TRBV19 to TRBJ2-3; 8 bases are a match to TRBD2. The CDR3 runs to 15 residues. Germline CDR1 is LNHDA and CDR2 is SQIVND (reference sequence). Unmatched junction bases numbered 5, after V lost 4 bases and J lost 2 bases. CDR3 nucleotide sequence: TGTGCCAGTAGTACTACTAGCGGACTCACAGATACGCAGTATTTT. It codes for CASSTTSGLTDTQYF.

This clonotype was counted between two and nine times. The rearrangement joins TRBV15 to TRBJ2-5, with 10 bases lining up with TRBD1. Trimming took 6 bases from V and 4 from J; bases not matched to a gene: 5. Germline CDR1 and CDR2: LNHNV and YYDKDF (reference sequence). The CDR3 consists of 14 residues. The CDR3 region is CATRRDRGGETQYF. The CDR3, as DNA: TGTGCCACCAGACGGGACAGGGGAGGAGAGACCCAGTACTTC.

This clonotype was counted ten times or more. This sequence joins TRBV5-1 and TRBJ2-5; possibly TRBD1 for D (6 bases). V was clipped by 0 bases and J by 4 bases, with 10 bases between them. Germline CDR1 is SGHRS and CDR2 is YFSETQ. This CDR3 has 14 residues. Written as DNA, the CDR3 is TGCGCCAGCAGCTTGGATCAGGGGACAGAGACCCAGTACTTC. Encoded protein: CASSLDQGTETQYF.

The genes are TRBV5-1 and TRBJ2-7, with D possibly TRBD1 on 5 matching bases. In germline, CDR1 is SGHRS, CDR2 YFSETQ. The V and J ends lost 5 bases and 0 bases respectively, with 9 bases between them. CDR3 length: 13 residues. The CDR3, as DNA: TGCGCCAGCAGGAGACAGAACTCCTACGAGCAGTACTTC. It yields the protein CASRRQNSYEQYF.

This clonotype was found a few times. J is TRBJ2-1 and V is TRBV6-2 or TRBV6-3, with 9 positions matching TRBD2. Germline CDR1 reads MNHEY; CDR2 reads SVGEGT. The CDR3 is 14 amino acids. V lost 8 bases, J lost 9 bases, and 11 bases stayed unmatched. The CDR3 DNA follows: TGTGCCAGCGGCTTTTCAGCGGGGGGACCTGAGCAGTTCTTC. It translates to CASGFSAGGPEQFF.

This clonotype was counted once. This chain uses TRBV7-2 with TRBJ1-1; possibly TRBD1 for D (5 bases). The CDR3 is 15 residues long. The germline V gene has CDR1 SGHTA and CDR2 FQGNSA. V lost 0 bases to trimming and J lost 6 bases, with 14 bases between them. The CDR3 coding sequence is TGTGCCAGCAGCTTAGCGGTTAGCGGGACGGCTGAAGCTTTCTTT. Translated, it gives CASSLAVSGTAEAFF.

This clonotype was recorded a few times. The rearrangement links TRBV12-3 or TRBV12-4 to TRBJ2-5, with D perhaps matching TRBD1 or TRBD2 (5 bases each). Trimming removed 5 bases at V and 5 bases at J, with 18 bases between. The CDR3 has 15 amino acids. The CDR3 here is CASSPGTQLSETQYF. CDR3 in DNA: TGTGCCAGCAGTCCCGGGACCCAACTCTCTGAGACCCAGTACTTC.

This clonotype has a handful of counts. This chain connects TRBV12-3 or TRBV12-4 to TRBJ1-1, with TRBD1 matching over 8 bases. This CDR3 has 14 amino acids. Unmatched junction bases numbered 11, after V lost 6 bases and J lost 8 bases. The CDR3, as DNA: TGTGCCAGCAGCCGCGGACAGGGTTTGGTAGAAGCTTTCTTT. This translates into CASSRGQGLVEAFF.

Details on this clonotype: A read error may produce the germline difference seen at one junction end. The chain has TRBV6-2 or TRBV6-3 and TRBJ2-5; D not resolved. The CDR3 runs 15 residues. Germline-derived CDR1 and CDR2 are MNHEY and SVGEGT. CDR3 sequence (DNA): TGTGCCATCAGTTACTCCGTGAACCTCCAAGAGACCCAGTACTTC. It codes for CAISYSVNLQETQYF.

This clonotype was detected many times. The chain is built from TRBV12-3 or TRBV12-4 and TRBJ2-5, with 9 nucleotides matching TRBD2. V lost 5 bases to trimming and J lost 7 bases; unmatched junction nucleotides: 11. The CDR3 covers 15 residues. CDR3 in amino acids: CASSPLAGGLGTQYF. The CDR3 region has the DNA TGTGCCAGCAGTCCCTTGGCGGGGGGGTTGGGGACCCAGTACTTC.

This clonotype was recorded a few times. J is TRBJ1-6 and V is TRBV6-1; D is unclear. The CDR3 has 17 amino acids. Germline V gene data show CDR1 as MNHNS and CDR2 as SASEGT. V was clipped by 2 bases and J by 6 bases, with 17 bases between them. CDR3 region: CASSEMRGSRGNSPLHF. The CDR3 DNA reads as TGTGCCAGCAGTGAAATGAGAGGGTCTCGCGGTAATTCACCCCTCCACTTT.

In this sample, this clonotype turned up many times. The rearrangement joins TRBV10-3 to TRBJ2-5; a weak D match, TRBD2 (6 bases). V dropped 8 bases and J dropped 5 bases, with 15 bases sitting between them. The CDR3 runs 13 residues. Germline values: CDR1 ENHRY, CDR2 SYGVKD. CDR3 nucleotides: TGTGCCATCGGGGGGAGCCTTGACGAGACCCAGTACTTC. Amino acids: CAIGGSLDETQYF.

This clonotype was observed many times. V usage is TRBV27 and J usage is TRBJ2-3; 10 positions match TRBD2. This CDR3 has 17 residues. Germline V gives CDR1 MNHEY, CDR2 SMNVEV (reference sequence). Trimming cost V 5 bases and J 4 bases; bases outside gene matches: 12. The CDR3 region is CASSTGSGGARADTQYF. In nucleotides, the CDR3 is TGTGCCAGCAGTACCGGGAGCGGGGGGGCCAGGGCAGATACGCAGTATTTT.

This clonotype was seen more than once but under ten times. The rearrangement links TRBV12-3 or TRBV12-4 to TRBJ1-4; TRBD1 is a possible D gene (5 bases). The CDR3 covers 13 residues. With 3 bases removed from V and 7 bases from J, the gap between germline ends came to 9 bases. Here the CDR3 reads CASSFGGIEKLFF. DNA for the CDR3: TGTGCCAGCAGTTTCGGGGGTATTGAAAAACTGTTTTTT.

The rearrangement links TRBV6-5 to TRBJ2-3, with 8 bases identical to TRBD2. The ends lost 7 bases at V and 8 bases at J; junction bases unmatched: 14. The CDR3 is 15 residues long. CDR1 and CDR2 from the germline V gene are MNHEY and SVGAGI. The CDR3 DNA reads TGTGCCAGCACACCTACGGGCGGGGGGCTAGGTACGCAGTATTTT. This codes for CASTPTGGGLGTQYF.

The chain couples TRBV7-3 to TRBJ1-1; tentatively, D is TRBD1 (5 bases). The CDR3 consists of 16 residues. Germline CDR1 is SGHTA and CDR2 is FQGTGA. With 8 bases removed from V and 1 base from J, the gap between germline ends came to 20 bases. Here the CDR3 reads CASAKGTTGENTEAFF. The CDR3 DNA sequence: TGTGCCAGCGCCAAGGGAACCACAGGCGAGAACACTGAAGCTTTCTTT.

This clonotype was counted only a few times. This rearrangement joins TRBV5-1 to TRBJ2-1; 9 nucleotides agree with TRBD2. The CDR3 contains 16 residues. V dropped 0 bases and J dropped 2; count of bases not matched to a gene: 3. The germline V gene has CDR1 SGHRS and CDR2 YFSETQ. The CDR3, as DNA: TGCGCCAGCAGCTTGGCAGCGGGGGGTCCCTACAATGAGCAGTTCTTC. Amino acids: CASSLAAGGPYNEQFF. Using reference TRBV5-1 and TRBJ2-1 for the parts outside the CDR3, the full variable domain is KAGVTQTPRYLIKTRGQQVTLSCSPISGHRSVSWYQQTPGQGLQFLFEYFSETQRNKGNFPGRFSGRQFSNSRSEMNVSTLELGDSALYLCASSLAAGGPYNEQFFGPGTRLTVL.

The chain carries TRBV4-3 and TRBJ2-6; D remains ambiguous. The CDR3 has 15 residues. With 1 base removed from V and 2 bases from J, the gap between germline ends came to 6 bases. Germline V gene lookup returns CDR1 LGHNA and CDR2 YSLEER. CDR3 sequence: CASSQGMPGANVLTF. CDR3 bases: TGCGCCAGCAGCCAAGGTATGCCTGGGGCCAACGTCCTGACTTTC.

Remarks on this clonotype: Possible read error: a much larger clone is one base away. V usage is TRBV7-2 and J usage is TRBJ2-3; D might be TRBD2 (6 bases). CDR3 length: 14 amino acids. Per germline, CDR1 SGHTA and CDR2 FQGNSA. The CDR3 here is CAISLGGTTDTQYF. DNA of the CDR3: TGTGCCATCAGCTTGGGCGGGACCACAGATACGCAGTATTTT.

V usage is TRBV18 and J usage is TRBJ2-2; TRBD1 matches at 9 bases. The germline CDR1 and CDR2 sequences are KGHSH and LQKENI. Germline trimming cut 8 bases from V and 2 bases from J; bases unmatched to any gene: 6. The CDR3 runs 15 residues. The CDR3 DNA sequence: TGTGCCAGCCGCCGGGACAGGGTCAACACCGGGGAGCTGTTTTTT. Its protein is CASRRDRVNTGELFF.

The CDR3 nucleotides read TGTGCCAGCTCAACGGGGACGGAACCCTACGAGCAGTACTTC. The encoded protein is CASSTGTEPYEQYF. V usage is TRBV18 and J usage is TRBJ2-7; TRBD1 or TRBD2 may be the D gene (5 bases each). The CDR3 contains 14 residues. Germline V lookup: CDR1 KGHSH, CDR2 LQKENI. Trimming left V 5 bases short and J 2 bases short, with 13 bases between.

The chain's CDR3 is CASGRGGIDGYTF. The CDR3 DNA is TGTGCCAGCGGAAGAGGGGGGATCGATGGCTACACCTTC. The rearrangement joins TRBV4-2 to TRBJ1-2; a weak D match, TRBD1 (6 bases). V lost 8 bases, J lost 6 bases, and 16 bases lay in between. CDR1 LGHNA and CDR2 YNFKEQ come from the germline V gene. The CDR3 runs to 13 residues.

The chain recombines TRBV7-9 with TRBJ2-7, with a weak D call TRBD1 (6 bases). V dropped 5 bases and J dropped 2 bases, with 16 bases sitting between them. This CDR3 is built from 15 residues. Germline loops: CDR1 SEHNR, CDR2 FQNEAQ (reference sequence). CDR3 amino acids: CASSTSRTATYEQYF. The CDR3 nucleotides read TGTGCCAGCAGCACAAGCCGGACAGCTACCTACGAGCAGTACTTC.